This TCR beta chain was sequenced during a study of Ad26.COV2.S vaccination and SARS-CoV-2 variants. Overall study context: Donor got 5x10^10 or 1x10^11 viral particles of Ad26.COV2.S.

Sequencing was performed with immunoSEQ multiplex PCR; in TCRdb, only in-frame clones are kept and a portion is missing. The profile shows around 250,000 clones, roughly nine tenths of them singletons. Treatment: 15 to 20 received Ad26.COV2.S at low or high dose, single or two shots; five or six received placebo; per-sample allocation not given. Day 63 after the first injection of vaccine or placebo was the sampling time. CDR3 length: 18 residues. CDR1 is LGHNA, CDR2 YSLEER, per germline. Trimming took 0 bases from V and 4 from J; bases not matched to a gene: 10. Findings and caveats of the study: Placebo recipients had lower spike-specific TCR breadth than vaccine recipients. Vaccinees and placebo recipients showed similar non-spike TCR breadth.

Points on this clone: Its antigen is unknown.

The material sequenced was peripheral blood, taken in a trial of Ad26.COV2.S vaccine versus placebo. The sequence derives from a person between 18 and 59 years old who received the Ad26.COV2.S COVID-19 vaccine or a placebo. This chain uses TRBV4-3 with TRBJ2-1, with 9 bases lining up with TRBD2. In nucleotides, the CDR3 is TGCGCCAGCAGCCAAGACGGAGGGGCGGGGGGGCCGTACAATGAGCAGTTCTTC. Its protein is CASSQDGGAGGPYNEQFF.